Sequencing of this T cell receptor (beta chain) was carried out in a study of blood T cell repertoires in COVID-19. Per the study methods: How many nucleated cells were present was estimated from reference gene primer amplification. The protocol was immunoSEQ multiplex PCR, while the TCRdb copy is restricted to in-frame clones and leaves out a portion. That table is the source of V, J and clone size, and D and trimming were worked out from the DNA. The table includes more than 70,000 clones, approximately 86% detected once. Germline values: CDR1 SNHLY, CDR2 FYNNEI. V lost 4 bases, J lost 1 base, and 11 bases lay in between. The CDR3 sequence is 15 residues long.

The receptor was isolated from a woman in her 50s with active or convalescent COVID-19. The sample was peripheral blood. This chain joins TRBV2 and TRBJ1-5, with D maybe TRBD1 (5 bases). CDR3 coding DNA: TGTGCCAGCAGTGGACAGCTTAGCAGCAATCAGCCCCAGCATTTT. The encoded protein is CASSGQLSSNQPQHF.